The TCR beta chain under discussion was sequenced for a study of cytomegalovirus exposure and HLA in healthy donors. Study results and caveats: Rare TCR sequences dominated, though some public TCRs recurred in many donors. The only immune exposure information that was available was CMV serostatus. Associated with HLA alleles at 0.05 false discovery rate in a later analysis were fewer than 20,000 TCR beta sequences.

A word on this clone: The target antigen is unknown.

Primers: 60 Vbeta forward and 13 Jbeta reverse. In the original workflow: In a later analysis, the count reached 76 million or so unique TCR beta chains, with 8.5 million to 14 million shared. Repertoires were generated with immunoSEQ multiplex PCR, while TCRdb's copy carries only in-frame clones and drops some. Clone size and the V and J calls come from that table; the DNA yielded D and trimming. The table has some 180,000 clones, over 70% seen once. The CDR3 sequence is 14 residues long. V lost 1 base, J lost 6 bases, and 13 bases lay in between. CDR1 and CDR2 (germline): WSHSY, SAAADI. Specimen: PBMCs. This clonotype originated in a man younger than 35 in good health and CMV-seronegative. The gene calls are TRBV10-2 and TRBJ2-7; TRBD2 might be the D (6 bases). The DNA for the CDR3 is TGCGCCAGCAGTGAGTGGGTGACTAGTGGCGAGCAGTACTTC. This sequence encodes CASSEWVTSGEQYF.